Given below is one T cell receptor (beta chain) in context. Its antigen is currently unknown. This CDR3 has 15 amino acids. Looked up from germline, CDR1 is MNHEY and CDR2 is SMNVEV (reference sequence). Trimming took 3 bases from V and 8 from J; bases not matched to a gene: 12. In TCRdb, the 5' RACE reads were re-called with MiXCR into one record per CDR3 protein. The repertoire holds fewer than 85,000 distinct CDR3 sequences, with around 7.7% as singletons. These data belong to a study of T cells after yellow fever vaccination. The study's findings and limits: The study found a weaker secondary response that peaked faster, day 5 versus 15.

The sequencing used CD8+ T cells sorted from PBMCs, collected on the day of the yellow fever booster vaccination. The chain is built from TRBV27 and TRBJ1-2; 7 bases line up with TRBD1. The sequence derives from a man under 40 who received the YFV17D yellow fever vaccine. The chain's CDR3 is CASSFAPTGPTGYTF. The CDR3 coding sequence is TGTGCCAGCAGTTTCGCCCCGACAGGGCCCACGGGCTACACCTTC.